The clone carrying this T cell receptor (beta chain) showed up just once. What it binds is unknown. The assay was immunoSEQ multiplex PCR, and TCRdb's table has in-frame clones only and misses some. The sample has about 73,000 clones, 98% seen once; the top ten hold approximately 0.52%. Thawed PBMCs were FACS-sorted into unstimulated CD4+CD25+CD127- regulatory T cells, CD4+CD25- non-regulatory cells, CD4 and CD8 cells. This record belongs to a study of Tregs in tolerant kidney transplant recipients. CDR3 size: 15 residues. Germline lookup yields CDR1 KGHSH and CDR2 LQKENI. After removal of 3 bases from V and 4 bases from J, the junction contained 8 bases not matched to a gene. Broader study findings: Biological reproducibility was not directly addressed, but technical replication error appeared minimal. Expanding Tregs on activated donor B cells appeared to best identify donor-specific TCRbeta clones. Changing PCR primers prevented nucleotide comparison between some patients' samples.

The sequence came from a human donor who received a combined kidney and bone marrow transplant. The input for sequencing was CD4+ T cells from blood, taken before the transplant. The V and J genes are TRBV18 and TRBJ1-2; 7 nucleotides line up with TRBD1. CDR3 DNA: TGTGCCAGCTCACCGGGGACAGACCGATCCTATGGCTACACCTTC. Residues: CASSPGTDRSYGYTF.